This T cell receptor beta chain was sequenced during a study of identical twins. A single record per CDR3 protein comes from TCRdb applying MiXCR to the 5' RACE reads. The sample yields roughly 500,000 distinct CDR3 sequences, 22% seen once. About this clonotype: The antigen remains unidentified.

CDR1 and CDR2 from the germline V gene are SGHRS and YFSETQ. Trimming left V 3 bases short and J 3 bases short, with 11 bases between. The CDR3 has 14 amino acids. Notes on the study in general: Within beta out-of-frame sequences, the excess sharing observed between twins was weaker.

These data are also associated with another study on T cells expressing NK-cell markers.

The sequencing sample was made of CD4+ T cells sorted from blood. The sequence came from a woman younger than 30 in good health. The chain is built from TRBV5-1 and TRBJ2-3; either TRBD1 or TRBD2 may supply D (5 bases each). The CDR3 DNA reads TGCGCCAGCAGCTGGCAGGGACCGACAGATACGCAGTATTTT. This sequence encodes CASSWQGPTDTQYF.